This record looks at one T cell receptor (beta chain) sequence and its context. The entry originates in a study of blood T cell repertoires in COVID-19. Turning to the study itself: The samples span acute and convalescent COVID-19 from the United States, Italy and Spain.

Those enrolled in Seattle joined during active infection and were followed longitudinally afterward. In the study's own analysis: Estimates of nucleated cell counts were drawn from the amplification of reference gene primers. Only in-frame clones appear in the TCRdb table, and some are missing; sequencing was by immunoSEQ multiplex PCR. V and J calls plus clone size are reproduced from that table; the DNA served to infer D and trimming. The sample yields about 180,000 clones, 79% seen once. Trimming cost V 5 bases and J 2 bases; bases outside gene matches: 7. The V gene's germline CDR1 is LNHDA and CDR2 SQIVND (reference sequence). The CDR3 is 17 amino acids.

The chain combines TRBV19 with TRBJ2-1; TRBD2 matches at 12 bases. The sequenced sample was peripheral blood. This clonotype was obtained from a woman aged 60-75 years with COVID-19, enrolled during active disease. CDR3 nucleotide sequence: TGTGCCAGTAGTCGACTAGCGGGGGCGCTGACCTACAATGAGCAGTTCTTC. Translating gives CASSRLAGALTYNEQFF.